The 20 T cell receptor beta chains below were found in one sample sequenced in a study of early T cells in non-severe SARS-CoV-2 infection. TCRdb re-derived calls from the 5' RACE reads in MiXCR, one entry per CDR3 protein. The table lists about 22,000 distinct CDR3 sequences, 4.7% of them singletons, with about 15% in the top ten. The sample consisted of whole blood. Receptors originate from an adult who was a healthcare worker with PCR-confirmed SARS-CoV-2 infection or an uninfected control (not recorded which).

This clonotype was seen at least ten times. The chain joins TRBV6-2 or TRBV6-3 to TRBJ2-7, with a tentative D call TRBD1 (5 bases). In germline, CDR1 is MNHEY, CDR2 SVGEGT. The CDR3 is 11 amino acids. Trimming pared 7 bases from V and 6 bases from J, leaving 10 bases between. CDR3 nucleotide sequence: TGTGCCAGCAACCAAGGGGTCGAGCAGTACTTC. Amino acids: CASNQGVEQYF.

This clonotype has a handful of counts. V is TRBV10-3 and J is TRBJ2-3; 9 nucleotides match TRBD2. The CDR3 length is 14 residues. Trimming at V came to 5 bases and at J to 2 bases, leaving 2 bases not matched to a gene. Germline V gene lookup returns CDR1 ENHRY and CDR2 SYGVKD. For the CDR3, the DNA is TGTGCCATCAGTTCTAGCGGGGACACAGATACGCAGTATTTT. It translates to CAISSSGDTDTQYF.

This clonotype came up many times. V is TRBV7-9 and J is TRBJ2-1; TRBD2 agrees at 10 bases. The V gene end was trimmed by 1 base and the J gene end by 1 base; junction bases not matched to a gene: 13. The V gene's germline CDR1 is SEHNR and CDR2 FQNEAQ (reference sequence). The CDR3 has 20 residues. CDR3 loop: CASSLGLSGGLLGSYNEQFF. In nucleotides, the CDR3 is TGTGCCAGCAGCTTAGGTCTTAGCGGGGGGCTCCTTGGGTCCTACAATGAGCAGTTCTTC.

The chain employs TRBV18 and TRBJ1-4; maybe TRBD1 (5 bases). Trimming took 3 bases from V and 4 from J, leaving 12 bases between them. CDR1 KGHSH and CDR2 LQKENI come from the germline V gene. The CDR3 loop spans 15 amino acids. CDR3 DNA: TGTGCCAGCTCACCGCCGGGACTTGATAATGAAAAACTGTTTTTT. It is translated as CASSPPGLDNEKLFF. Using reference TRBV18 and TRBJ1-4 for the parts outside the CDR3, the full variable domain is NAGVMQNPRHLVRRRGQEARLRCSPMKGHSHVYWYRQLPEEGLKFMVYLQKENIIDESGMPKERFSAEFPKEGPSILRIQQVVRGDSAAYFCASSPPGLDNEKLFFGSGTQLSVL.

The gene calls are TRBV6-5 and TRBJ2-3; TRBD2 agrees at 9 bases. The CDR3 spans 16 residues. Trimming took 2 bases from V and 4 from J; bases not matched to a gene: 7. Germline assignment: CDR1 MNHEY and CDR2 SVGAGI. The CDR3 protein is CASSYPTAGGADTQYF. The CDR3, as DNA: TGTGCCAGCAGTTACCCGACGGCGGGGGGGGCAGATACGCAGTATTTT.

This clonotype was seen repeatedly, ten times or more. The rearrangement uses TRBV5-1 and TRBJ1-1; D might be TRBD1 (6 bases). This CDR3 has 14 amino acids. Trimming removed 0 bases at V and 4 bases at J, with 10 bases between. Germline V gene sequence: CDR1 SGHRS, CDR2 YFSETQ. The CDR3 spells CASSLDGRGTEAFF. The DNA for the CDR3 is TGCGCCAGCAGCTTGGATGGCAGGGGCACTGAAGCTTTCTTT. Complete variable domain (other parts from reference TRBV5-1 and TRBJ1-1): KAGVTQTPRYLIKTRGQQVTLSCSPISGHRSVSWYQQTPGQGLQFLFEYFSETQRNKGNFPGRFSGRQFSNSRSEMNVSTLELGDSALYLCASSLDGRGTEAFFGQGTRLTVV.

This clonotype was counted ten times or more. The chain recombines TRBV6-5 with TRBJ2-7; D unclear. Germline CDR1 MNHEY, CDR2 SVGAGI. V was trimmed by 0 bases and J by 7 bases, leaving 13 bases between them. The CDR3 is 14 amino acids. CDR3 amino acids: CASSYSISGSEQYF. In DNA form, the CDR3 reads TGTGCCAGCAGTTACTCGATTTCTGGATCTGAGCAGTACTTC.

V usage is TRBV20-1 and J usage is TRBJ2-7, with a possible D match to TRBD1 (6 bases). Trimming left V 5 bases short and J 0 bases short, with 11 bases between. This CDR3 is 13 amino acids long. In germline, CDR1 is DFQATT, CDR2 SNEGSKA (reference sequence). Written as DNA, the CDR3 is TGCAGTGCTGATAACAGGGTCTCCTACGAGCAGTACTTC. This encodes CSADNRVSYEQYF.

As for this clonotype: At one of its ends the junction is not consistent with the germline gene, which may arise from a read error. The CDR3 DNA sequence: TGTGCCAGCAGCCAGGATCGGATTGAAACTTTCTTT. This gives the protein CASSQDRIETFF. V and J are TRBV11-2 and TRBJ1-1; D gene ambiguous. The V gene's germline CDR1 is SGHAT and CDR2 FQNNGV. CDR3 length: 12 residues.

This clonotype has a handful of counts. The chain is built from TRBV7-2 and TRBJ1-4; the match to TRBD1 covers 7 bases. The CDR3 has 16 amino acids. The V gene end was trimmed by 4 bases and the J gene end by 0 bases; junction bases not matched to a gene: 5. Germline CDR1 reads SGHTA; CDR2 reads FQGNSA. This chain's CDR3 is CASSSGQLATNEKLFF. The DNA for the CDR3 is TGTGCCAGCAGCTCGGGACAGCTTGCAACTAATGAAAAACTGTTTTTT.

This clonotype was recorded many times. The chain joins TRBV5-4 to TRBJ2-5; D perhaps matches TRBD2 (5 bases). CDR1 and CDR2 from the germline V gene are SGHNT and YYREEE (reference sequence). V gave up 0 bases and J gave up 4 bases, with 7 bases separating them. The CDR3 has 13 amino acids. CDR3 protein: CASSLASRETQYF. CDR3 DNA sequence: TGTGCCAGCAGCTTGGCTAGCAGAGAGACCCAGTACTTC.

This clonotype showed up many times. The V gene is TRBV6-1, the J gene TRBJ1-4; unclear D gene. V lost 9 bases and J 5 bases, leaving 10 bases between the germline ends. CDR3 length equals 12 residues. The V gene's germline CDR1 is MNHNS and CDR2 SASEGT. Here the CDR3 DNA reads TGTGCCAGGCCGAGAGGGAATGAAAAACTGTTTTTT. This translates into CARPRGNEKLFF.

This clonotype appeared many times. CDR3 residues: CASSFAGTSGFGQFF. CDR3 bases: TGTGCCAGCAGCTTTGCCGGGACTAGCGGATTTGGACAGTTCTTC. This rearrangement joins TRBV5-6 to TRBJ2-1; 11 nucleotides match TRBD2. Trimming removed 2 bases from V and 13 bases from J; junction bases left unmatched: 11. Germline CDR1 and CDR2: SGHDT and YYEEEE. This CDR3 has 15 residues. Variable domain in full (rest from reference TRBV5-6 and TRBJ2-1): DAGVTQSPTHLIKTRGQQVTLRCSPKSGHDTVSWYQQALGQGPQFIFQYYEEEERQRGNFPDRFSGHQFPNYSSELNVNALLLGDSALYLCASSFAGTSGFGQFFGPGTRLTVL.

The chain links TRBV5-5 to TRBJ2-7; D remains ambiguous. The CDR3 covers 14 residues. The V and J ends lost 2 bases and 6 bases respectively, with 15 bases between them. The germline V gene has CDR1 SGHKS and CDR2 YYEKEE (reference sequence). Written as DNA, the CDR3 is TGTGCCAGCAGCTTTAACAGCATCCTAGGCGAGCAGTACTTC. Encoded protein: CASSFNSILGEQYF.

The rearrangement uses TRBV20-1 and TRBJ2-3; D not certain. The CDR3 contains 14 residues. The V end lost 0 bases, the J end lost 2 bases, and 9 bases lay between the germline ends. The germline gives CDR1 DFQATT, CDR2 SNEGSKA (reference sequence). CDR3 protein: CSARDDRATDTQYF. The CDR3 nucleotides are TGCAGTGCTAGAGACGACCGGGCCACAGATACGCAGTATTTT.

The CDR3 bases are TGTGCCAGCAGCCCACCAGGGTGGGGGGACACTGAAGCTTTCTTT. Encoded protein: CASSPPGWGDTEAFF. This chain joins TRBV5-4 and TRBJ1-1, with a weak D call TRBD1 (5 bases). The V gene lost 4 bases and the J gene lost 3 bases, with 16 bases spanning the gap. CDR1 and CDR2 (germline): SGHNT, YYREEE (reference sequence). The CDR3 has 15 residues. Full variable domain (remainder filled in from reference TRBV5-4 and TRBJ1-1): ETGVTQSPTHLIKTRGQQVTLRCSSQSGHNTVSWYQQALGQGPQFIFQYYREEENGRGNFPPRFSGLQFPNYSSELNVNALELDDSALYLCASSPPGWGDTEAFFGQGTRLTVV.

This clonotype is classed as medium-sized. The J gene is TRBJ1-6, the V gene TRBV5-5, with D hard to call. The CDR3 is made up of 15 amino acids. V was trimmed by 3 bases and J by 6 bases, leaving 13 bases between them. Germline CDR1 SGHKS, CDR2 YYEKEE (reference sequence). For the CDR3, the DNA is TGTGCCAGCAGCTCCACTACCTGGGGTAATTCACCCCTCCACTTT. Protein sequence: CASSSTTWGNSPLHF.

At least ten counts were recorded for this clonotype. This chain joins TRBV24-1 and TRBJ1-5, with 10 bases identical to TRBD1. The germline gives CDR1 KGHDR, CDR2 SFDVKD. The CDR3 loop spans 13 amino acids. Trimming at V came to 7 bases and at J to 5 bases, leaving 1 base not matched to a gene. In DNA form, the CDR3 reads TGTGCCACCAGCGGACAGGGGGATCAGCCCCAGCATTTT. This codes for CATSGQGDQPQHF.

In its sample, this clonotype ranks as medium-sized (0.01 to 0.1%). The V call is TRBV6-2 or TRBV6-3, the J call TRBJ2-5; 7 bases map to TRBD2. V dropped 6 bases and J dropped 1; count of bases not matched to a gene: 5. The CDR3 length is 14 residues. Germline CDR1 is MNHEY and CDR2 is SVGEGT. CDR3 DNA sequence: TGTGCCAGCAGCCCGCCTAGCGGCCAAGAGACCCAGTACTTC. Protein product: CASSPPSGQETQYF.

The chain couples TRBV7-2 to TRBJ1-3; TRBD1 agrees at 7 bases. Germline values: CDR1 SGHTA, CDR2 FQGNSA. The CDR3 spans 16 residues. The junction had 10 bases not matched to a gene; V was cut back by 4 bases and J by 4 bases. CDR3 loop: CASSSDRIALGNTIYF. As DNA, the CDR3 is TGTGCCAGCAGCTCGGACAGGATCGCTCTAGGAAACACCATATATTTT.